These 8 T cell receptor beta chains were all obtained from the same sample, sequenced in a study of blood T cell repertoires in COVID-19 (dated by TCRdb to 2020 to 2021). The protocol used for the library was the immunoSEQ multiplex PCR assay. Imported from immuneACCESS, the table was reduced by TCRdb to in-frame sequences with V and J called. These copies leave out some clones; in studies compared against another copy, an unresolved V gene accounts for under half, and the cause of the remainder is not known. Within this sample are approximately 150,000 clones, with 87% of them counted one time only. Roughly 37% of the sample lies in the top ten. Source material: peripheral blood. The receptors here all came from a middle-aged man who had recovered from COVID-19.

The chain links TRBV7-9 to TRBJ2-2; 7 positions match TRBD2. CDR3 length: 16 residues. Germline values: CDR1 SEHNR, CDR2 FQNEAQ (reference sequence). V shed 5 bases, J shed 6 bases, and the junction held 12 bases outside the gene matches. The CDR3 here is CASSPVGLRGSGELFF. As DNA, the CDR3 is TGTGCCAGCAGCCCCGTGGGGTTGCGGGGGTCCGGGGAGCTGTTTTTT.

The chain joins TRBV4-3 to TRBJ2-2; 10 bases map to TRBD2. The CDR3 consists of 16 residues. Germline V gives CDR1 LGHNA, CDR2 YSLEER. V lost 3 bases and J lost 5; bases outside the gene matches: 6. In DNA, the CDR3 is TGCGCCAGCAGCCACCTGATAGCGGGGGGAACCGGGGAGCTGTTTTTT. The encoded protein is CASSHLIAGGTGELFF.

The chain carries TRBV4-1 and TRBJ2-1; 8 bases fit TRBD1. V trimming: 0 bases; J trimming: 6 bases; junction bases outside the gene matches: 4. Per the germline V gene, CDR1 is MGHRA and CDR2 is YSYEKL. The CDR3 runs 15 residues. CDR3 loop: CASSQEGTGSNEQFF. CDR3 in DNA: TGCGCCAGCAGCCAAGAGGGGACAGGTAGCAATGAGCAGTTCTTC.

This sequence joins TRBV27 and TRBJ1-5, with 9 nucleotides matching TRBD1. CDR1 is MNHEY and CDR2 is SMNVEV in the germline V gene (reference sequence). V was clipped by 5 bases and J by 0 bases; unmatched bases: 14. There are 19 residues in the CDR3. CDR3 nucleotides: TGTGCCAGCAGTCGTCTGGTGTGGGGACAGGGCCTTAGCAATCAGCCCCAGCATTTT. It codes for CASSRLVWGQGLSNQPQHF.

V is TRBV7-3 and J is TRBJ2-1; 11 positions agree with TRBD2. Per the germline V gene, CDR1 is SGHTA and CDR2 is FQGTGA. Trimming took 4 bases from V and 6 from J; bases not matched to a gene: 5. This CDR3 spans 15 amino acids. CDR3 amino acids: CASSYSGGAFNEQFF. As DNA, the CDR3 is TGTGCCAGCAGCTATAGCGGGGGGGCTTTCAATGAGCAGTTCTTC.

The V gene is TRBV14, the J gene TRBJ1-3; D is unclear. The V gene lost 1 base and the J gene lost 4 bases, with 5 bases spanning the gap. Germline CDR1 is SGHDN and CDR2 is FVKESK. The CDR3 runs to 13 residues. CDR3: CASSQVRGNTIYF. The DNA of the CDR3 is TGTGCCAGCAGCCAAGTCAGGGGAAACACCATATATTTT. The variable domain in full, with the rest retrieved from reference TRBV14 and TRBJ1-3, is EAGVTQFPSHSVIEKGQTVTLRCDPISGHDNLYWYRRVMGKEIKFLLHFVKESKQDESGMPNNRFLAERTGGTYSTLKVQPAELEDSGVYFCASSQVRGNTIYFGEGSWLTVV.

The chain links TRBV7-2 to TRBJ2-7, with D possibly TRBD2 on 6 matching bases. Germline CDR1 SGHTA, CDR2 FQGNSA. The CDR3 spans 15 residues. The V and J ends lost 1 base and 2 bases respectively, with 12 bases between them. CDR3 sequence (DNA): TGTGCCAGCAGCTTAGAAGGAGGGGCCGCCTACGAGCAGTACTTC. Amino acids: CASSLEGGAAYEQYF.

The chain recombines TRBV11-3 with TRBJ2-3; possibly TRBD2 for D (6 bases). Trimming took off 3 bases at V and 0 bases at J, with 10 bases between the two ends. This CDR3 comprises 15 residues. Germline assignment: CDR1 SGHNT and CDR2 YENEEA. CDR3 amino acids: CASSFRGASTDTQYF. The CDR3 DNA is TGTGCCAGCAGCTTTCGCGGGGCTAGCACAGATACGCAGTATTTT.